This section outlines one TCR beta chain sequence together with its context. At one boundary the junction diverges from the germline segment, which might be a read error. This entry belongs to a study of CD8+CD57+ T cells in acquired aplastic anemia. Study in general: The sorted CD4+ and CD8+ cells yielded an average about 3.3 ug of DNA.

Germline-derived CDR1 and CDR2 are SNHLY and FYNNEI. The CDR3 runs to 15 residues. According to the study, genomic DNA was the template for TCR beta VDJ and CDR3 profiling. TCRdb processed the reads anew with MiXCR; each CDR3 protein has one entry. This table has approximately 170,000 distinct CDR3 sequences, around 60% appearing once. The clonotype originates from a human donor in good health. V usage is TRBV2 and J usage is TRBJ2-7; a weak D match, TRBD1 (5 bases). The specimen sequenced was sorted CD4+, CD8+, or CD8+CD57+ T cells (not recorded which) from PBMCs. In nucleotides, the CDR3 is TGTGCCAGCAGTGAACAGGACATGCCTCCCTACGAGCAGCACTTC. Its translation: CASSEQDMPPYEQHF.